This T cell receptor beta chain originates from a study of regulatory T cells in long-lasting Graves disease. Time point reported: persistent/refractory GD, antithyroid drugs over 5 years with positive TRAb. PBMC-extracted RNA yielded the TCR library. CDR3 length: 17 residues. V trimming: 3 bases; J trimming: 6 bases; junction bases outside the gene matches: 9. The germline V gene encodes CDR1 SNHLY and CDR2 FYNNEI. With iRepertoire HTBI primers and Arm-PCR of CDR3 regions, TCR beta libraries were built. How the authors handled the data: Samples jointly harbored 62 TRBV and about 15 TRBJ segments. TCRdb recomputed calls from the multiplex PCR reads with MiXCR, one row per CDR3 protein. The V and J calls and clone size are TCRdb's, not the authors'. The sample includes about 420,000 distinct CDR3 sequences, around 24% seen only once; the top ten take about a quarter. This clonotype was counted many times. The antigen is undetermined.

The study, taken as a whole, reports: TRBV28, TRBJ1-2 and TRBJ2-5 were segments that persistent disease favored. Reduced TCR diversity was observed in persistent Graves' patients versus newly diagnosed patients.

The V and J genes are TRBV2 and TRBJ2-7; TRBD2 aligns across 15 bases. The specimen comprised peripheral blood mononuclear cells (PBMCs), sampled when the disease was refractory, from a patient treated with antithyroid drugs. This TCR derives from a female donor with Graves disease. The CDR3 reads CASSDRGGLAGGAEQYF. CDR3 coding DNA: TGTGCCAGCAGTGACAGAGGGGGACTAGCGGGAGGTGCCGAGCAGTACTTC.